This T cell receptor beta chain originates from a study of technical replicates of blood from several donors. The data were produced by immunoSEQ multiplex PCR, yet TCRdb's version contains in-frame clones alone and is incomplete. The sample has fewer than 85,000 clones, about 94% seen once; the top ten hold 0.25%. CDR3 length: 15 residues. The germline gives CDR1 SEHNR, CDR2 FQNEAQ (reference sequence). Trimming removed 5 bases at V and 7 bases at J, with 15 bases between. The chain has TRBV7-9 and TRBJ1-6, with D possibly TRBD1 on 5 matching bases. This TCR came from a human donor in good health. Source material: T cells isolated from PBMCs. CDR3 in DNA: TGTGCCAGCAGCCCTGGGGGAGGGGTGAATTCACCCCTCCACTTT. Translated: CASSPGGGVNSPLHF.